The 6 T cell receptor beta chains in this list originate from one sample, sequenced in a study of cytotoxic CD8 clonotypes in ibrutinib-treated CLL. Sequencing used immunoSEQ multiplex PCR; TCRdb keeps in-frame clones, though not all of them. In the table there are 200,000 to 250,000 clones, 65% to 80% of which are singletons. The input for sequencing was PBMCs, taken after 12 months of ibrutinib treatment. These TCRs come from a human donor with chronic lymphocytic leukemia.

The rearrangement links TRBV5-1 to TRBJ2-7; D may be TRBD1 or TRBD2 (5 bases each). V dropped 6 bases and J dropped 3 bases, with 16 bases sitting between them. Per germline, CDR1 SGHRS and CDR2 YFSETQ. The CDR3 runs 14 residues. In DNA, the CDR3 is TGCGCCAGCACCGTCGGGGCCGGTTTCTACGAGCAGTACTTC. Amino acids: CASTVGAGFYEQYF. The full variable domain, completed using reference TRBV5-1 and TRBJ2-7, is KAGVTQTPRYLIKTRGQQVTLSCSPISGHRSVSWYQQTPGQGLQFLFEYFSETQRNKGNFPGRFSGRQFSNSRSEMNVSTLELGDSALYLCASTVGAGFYEQYFGPGTRLTVT.

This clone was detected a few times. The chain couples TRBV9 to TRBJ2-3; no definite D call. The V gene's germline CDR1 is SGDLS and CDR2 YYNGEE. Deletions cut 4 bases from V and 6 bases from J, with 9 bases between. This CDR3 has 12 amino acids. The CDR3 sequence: CASSPIGDTQYF. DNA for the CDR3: TGTGCCAGCAGCCCGATCGGCGATACGCAGTATTTT. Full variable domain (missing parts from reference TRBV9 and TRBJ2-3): DSGVTQTPKHLITATGQRVTLRCSPRSGDLSVYWYQQSLDQGLQFLIQYYNGEERAKGNILERFSAQQFPDLHSELNLSSLELGDSALYFCASSPIGDTQYFGPGTRLTVL.

The CDR3 sequence: CASSLDQVNTEAFF. The CDR3, as DNA: TGCGCCAGCAGCCTTGATCAGGTGAACACTGAAGCTTTCTTT. The rearrangement links TRBV5-1 to TRBJ1-1, with D uncertain. CDR1 SGHRS and CDR2 YFSETQ come from the germline V gene. The CDR3 is made up of 14 amino acids. Deletions cut 4 bases from V and 0 bases from J, with 10 bases between. Drawing the rest from reference TRBV5-1 and TRBJ1-1, the complete variable domain is KAGVTQTPRYLIKTRGQQVTLSCSPISGHRSVSWYQQTPGQGLQFLFEYFSETQRNKGNFPGRFSGRQFSNSRSEMNVSTLELGDSALYLCASSLDQVNTEAFFGQGTRLTVV.

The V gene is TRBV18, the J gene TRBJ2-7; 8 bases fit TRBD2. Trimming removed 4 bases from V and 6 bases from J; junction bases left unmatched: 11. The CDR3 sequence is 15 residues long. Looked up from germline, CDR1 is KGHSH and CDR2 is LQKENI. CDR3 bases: TGTGCCAGCTCACGAGACCCGGGGGGGGTCCGCGAGCAGTACTTC. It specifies CASSRDPGGVREQYF.

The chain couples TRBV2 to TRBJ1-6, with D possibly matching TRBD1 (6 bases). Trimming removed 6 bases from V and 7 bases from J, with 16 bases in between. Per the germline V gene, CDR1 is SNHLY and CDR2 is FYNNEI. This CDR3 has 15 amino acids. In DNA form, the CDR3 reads TGTGCCAGCAGGGGGGCCGACATATCCAATTCACCCCTCCACTTT. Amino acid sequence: CASRGADISNSPLHF.

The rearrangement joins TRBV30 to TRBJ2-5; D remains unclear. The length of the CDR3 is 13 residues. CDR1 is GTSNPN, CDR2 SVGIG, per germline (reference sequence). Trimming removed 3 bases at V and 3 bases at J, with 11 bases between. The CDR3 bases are TGTGCCTGGAGCTTCAGGATCAAAGAGACCCAGTACTTC. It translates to CAWSFRIKETQYF.